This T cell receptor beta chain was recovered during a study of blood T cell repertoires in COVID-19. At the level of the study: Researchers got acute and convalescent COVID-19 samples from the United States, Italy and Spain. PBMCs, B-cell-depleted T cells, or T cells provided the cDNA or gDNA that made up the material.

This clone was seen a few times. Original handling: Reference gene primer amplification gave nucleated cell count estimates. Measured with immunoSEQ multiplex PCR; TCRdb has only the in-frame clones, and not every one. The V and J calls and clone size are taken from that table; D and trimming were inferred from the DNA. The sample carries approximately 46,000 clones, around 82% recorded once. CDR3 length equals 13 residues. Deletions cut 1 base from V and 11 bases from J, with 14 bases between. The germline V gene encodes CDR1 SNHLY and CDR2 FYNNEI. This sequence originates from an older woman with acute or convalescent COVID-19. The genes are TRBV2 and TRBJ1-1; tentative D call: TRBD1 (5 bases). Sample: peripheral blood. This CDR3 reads CASSEGQPVGAFF. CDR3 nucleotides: TGTGCCAGCAGTGAAGGACAGCCTGTTGGGGCTTTCTTT.